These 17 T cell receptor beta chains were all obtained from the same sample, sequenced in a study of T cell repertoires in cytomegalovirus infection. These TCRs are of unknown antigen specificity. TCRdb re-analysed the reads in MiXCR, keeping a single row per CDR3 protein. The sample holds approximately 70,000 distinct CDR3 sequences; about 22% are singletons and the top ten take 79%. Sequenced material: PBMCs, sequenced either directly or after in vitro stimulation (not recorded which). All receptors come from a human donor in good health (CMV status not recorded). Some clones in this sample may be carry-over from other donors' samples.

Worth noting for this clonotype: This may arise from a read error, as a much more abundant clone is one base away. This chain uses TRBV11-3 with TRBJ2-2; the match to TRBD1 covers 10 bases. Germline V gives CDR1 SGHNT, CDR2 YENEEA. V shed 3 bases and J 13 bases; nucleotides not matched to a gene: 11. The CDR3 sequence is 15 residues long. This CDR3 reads CASSFGGTGEYGLFF. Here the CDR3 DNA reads TGTGCCAGCAGCTTTGGAGGGACAGGGGAGTACGGGCTGTTTTTT.

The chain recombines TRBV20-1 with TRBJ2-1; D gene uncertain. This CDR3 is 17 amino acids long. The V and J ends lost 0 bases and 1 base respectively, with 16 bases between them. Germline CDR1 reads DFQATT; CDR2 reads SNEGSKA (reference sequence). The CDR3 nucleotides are TGCAGTGCTAGAGATCTGGATGCGGCGGCTTCCTACAATGAGCAGTTCTTC. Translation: CSARDLDAAASYNEQFF.

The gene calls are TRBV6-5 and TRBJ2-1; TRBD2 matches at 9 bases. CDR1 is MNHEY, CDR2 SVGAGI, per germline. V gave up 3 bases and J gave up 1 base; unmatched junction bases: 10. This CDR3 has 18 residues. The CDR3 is CASSYSSGIPLSYNEQFF. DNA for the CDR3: TGTGCCAGCAGTTATTCTAGCGGGATCCCCTTGTCCTACAATGAGCAGTTCTTC.

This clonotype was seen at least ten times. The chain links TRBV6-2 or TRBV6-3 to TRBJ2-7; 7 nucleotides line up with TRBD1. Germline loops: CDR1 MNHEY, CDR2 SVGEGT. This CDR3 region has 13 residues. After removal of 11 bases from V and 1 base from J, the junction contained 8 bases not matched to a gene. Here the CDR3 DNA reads TGTGCCCACTCCGGGACAGTATCCTACGAGCAGTACTTC. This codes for CAHSGTVSYEQYF.

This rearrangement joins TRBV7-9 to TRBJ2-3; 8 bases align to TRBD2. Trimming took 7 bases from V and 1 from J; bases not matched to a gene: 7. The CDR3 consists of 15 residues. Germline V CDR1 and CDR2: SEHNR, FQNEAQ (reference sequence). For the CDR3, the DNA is TGTGCCAGCATCTCGAGCGGGAGACGCACAGATACGCAGTATTTT. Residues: CASISSGRRTDTQYF.

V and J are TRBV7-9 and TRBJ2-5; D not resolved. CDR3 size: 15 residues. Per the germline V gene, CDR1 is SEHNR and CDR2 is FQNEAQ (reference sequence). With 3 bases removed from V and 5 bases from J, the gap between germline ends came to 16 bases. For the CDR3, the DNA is TGTGCCAGCAGCTTGGGTCTGGCGCCCCAGGAGACCCAGTACTTC. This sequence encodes CASSLGLAPQETQYF.

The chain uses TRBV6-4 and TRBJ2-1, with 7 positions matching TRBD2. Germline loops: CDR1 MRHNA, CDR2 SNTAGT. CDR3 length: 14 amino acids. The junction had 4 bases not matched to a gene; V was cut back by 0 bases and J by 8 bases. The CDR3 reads CASSDSGTTHEQFF. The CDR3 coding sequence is TGTGCCAGCAGTGACTCGGGGACTACCCATGAGCAGTTCTTC.

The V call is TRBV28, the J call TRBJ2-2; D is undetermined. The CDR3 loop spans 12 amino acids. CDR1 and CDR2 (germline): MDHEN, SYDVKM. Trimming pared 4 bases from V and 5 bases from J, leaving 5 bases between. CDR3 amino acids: CASSWQTGELFF. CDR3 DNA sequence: TGTGCCAGCAGTTGGCAAACCGGGGAGCTGTTTTTT.

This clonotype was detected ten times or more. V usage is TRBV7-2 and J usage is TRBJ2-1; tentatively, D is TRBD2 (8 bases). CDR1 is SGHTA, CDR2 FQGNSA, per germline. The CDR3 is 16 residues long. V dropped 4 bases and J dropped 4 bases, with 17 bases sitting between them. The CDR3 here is CASSSGGASGYNEQFF. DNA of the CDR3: TGTGCCAGCAGCTCAGGGGGAGCTAGCGGGTACAATGAGCAGTTCTTC.

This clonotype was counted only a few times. The CDR3 reads CASSLDSSGLADYEQYF. For the CDR3, the DNA is TGTGCCAGCAGCTTAGACTCCTCGGGACTAGCGGATTACGAGCAGTACTTC. The V gene is TRBV7-6, the J gene TRBJ2-7; 11 bases match TRBD2. Germline V CDR1 and CDR2: SGHVS, FNYEAQ. The CDR3 length is 17 residues. V lost 1 base and J lost 4; bases outside the gene matches: 9.

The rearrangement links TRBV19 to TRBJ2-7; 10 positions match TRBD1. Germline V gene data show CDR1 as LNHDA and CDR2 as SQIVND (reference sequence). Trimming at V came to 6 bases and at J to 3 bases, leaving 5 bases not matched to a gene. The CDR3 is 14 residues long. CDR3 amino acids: CASSRRDRGYEQYF. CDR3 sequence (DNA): TGTGCCAGTAGCCGCCGGGACAGGGGCTACGAGCAGTACTTC.

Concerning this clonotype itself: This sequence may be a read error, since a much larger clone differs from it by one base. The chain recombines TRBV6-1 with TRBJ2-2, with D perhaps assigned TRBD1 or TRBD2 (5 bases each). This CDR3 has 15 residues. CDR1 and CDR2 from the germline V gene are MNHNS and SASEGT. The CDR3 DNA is TGTGCCAGCAGTGAGACAGCCATAATCGCCGGGGTGCTGTTTTTT. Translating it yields CASSETAIIAGVLFF.

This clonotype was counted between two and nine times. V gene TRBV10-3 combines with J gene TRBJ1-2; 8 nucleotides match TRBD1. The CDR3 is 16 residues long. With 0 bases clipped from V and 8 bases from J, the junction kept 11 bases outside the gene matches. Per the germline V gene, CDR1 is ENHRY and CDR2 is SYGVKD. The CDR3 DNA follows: TGTGCCATCAGTGAGTCCGCCCAGACAGGGGCCGAGGGCTACACCTTC. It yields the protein CAISESAQTGAEGYTF.

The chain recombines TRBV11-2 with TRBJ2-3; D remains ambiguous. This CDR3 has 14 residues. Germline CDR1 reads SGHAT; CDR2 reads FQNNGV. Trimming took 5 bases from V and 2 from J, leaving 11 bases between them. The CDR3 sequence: CASSLTSATDTQYF. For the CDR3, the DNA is TGTGCCAGCAGCCTCACATCGGCCACAGATACGCAGTATTTT.

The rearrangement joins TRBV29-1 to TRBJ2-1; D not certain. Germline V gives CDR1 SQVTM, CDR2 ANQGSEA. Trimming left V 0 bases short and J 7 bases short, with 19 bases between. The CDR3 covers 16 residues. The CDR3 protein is CSVEEWGGGQWNEQFF. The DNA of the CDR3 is TGCAGCGTTGAAGAATGGGGTGGCGGCCAATGGAATGAGCAGTTCTTC.

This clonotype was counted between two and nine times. DNA of the CDR3: TGTGCCATCAGTTCAAGAGGGGGGATTACTTCCTACGAGCAGTACGTC. As protein: CAISSRGGITSYEQYV. This chain connects TRBV10-3 to TRBJ2-7; either TRBD1 or TRBD2 may fit D (6 bases each). The length of the CDR3 is 16 residues. V was clipped by 5 bases and J by 1 base, with 18 bases between them. Germline V gene data show CDR1 as ENHRY and CDR2 as SYGVKD.

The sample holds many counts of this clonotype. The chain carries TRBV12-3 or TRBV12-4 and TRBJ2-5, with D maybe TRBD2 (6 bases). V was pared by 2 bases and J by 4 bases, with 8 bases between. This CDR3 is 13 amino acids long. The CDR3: CASSLSGVETQYF. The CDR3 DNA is TGTGCCAGCAGTTTATCGGGGGTAGAGACCCAGTACTTC.